The rows below give T cell receptor beta chains drawn from one sample of a study of radiation and T cells in renal cell carcinoma. The protocol was immunoSEQ multiplex PCR, while the TCRdb copy is restricted to in-frame clones and leaves out a portion. The profile shows about 130,000 clones, 88% of them singletons. The source was blood, collected from a patient whose treatment included radiotherapy and nephrectomy. The receptors stem from a woman in her 70s with renal cell carcinoma. Each CDR3 is given with its conserved first and last residue. D genes are given only for firm matches. Size values are once, few and many counts, or a class for expanded clones, and some rows have none.

J gene | clone size | D gene | V gene | CDR3 DNA | CDR3 protein
TRBJ1-1 | NA | TRBD1 | TRBV11-2 | TGTGCCAGCAGACCACAGGGGTACACTGAAGCTTTCTTT | CASRPQGYTEAFF
TRBJ1-1 | few | NA | TRBV7-6 | TGTGCCAGCAGCTTAGAGCGGCCAGGCCCTGTGAACACTGAAGCTTTCTTT | CASSLERPGPVNTEAFF
TRBJ1-1 | NA | NA | TRBV7-2 | TGTGCCAGCAGCCCGGGACGGTCAAACACTGAAGCTTTCTTT | CASSPGRSNTEAFF
TRBJ1-1 | few | TRBD1 | TRBV30 | TGTGCCTGGAGTATTAAGACAGGGGTGAGGGCTGAAGCTTTCTTT | CAWSIKTGVRAEAFF
TRBJ2-7 | NA | TRBD1 | TRBV11-1 | TGTGCCAGCAGCGTCGGACAGGGGTACTCCTACGAGCAGTACTTC | CASSVGQGYSYEQYF
TRBJ2-7 | NA | NA | TRBV28 | TGTGCCAGCACTCCCTCGGGGGCTCGGTACGAGCAGTACTTC | CASTPSGARYEQYF
TRBJ2-1 | NA | TRBD2 | TRBV4-1 | TGCGCCAGCAGCCAAGAAGGGAGACTAGCGGGTGAGCAGTTCTTC | CASSQEGRLAGEQFF
TRBJ1-1 | NA | NA | TRBV11-2 | TGTGCCAGCAGCTTTGGGGGCCCAGGCATCATGAACACTGAAGCTTTCTTT | CASSFGGPGIMNTEAFF
TRBJ1-5 | NA | NA | TRBV19 | TGTGCCAGTGGATGGACTTCTGCTAATCAGCCCCAGCATTTT | CASGWTSANQPQHF
TRBJ1-2 | few | NA | TRBV6-5 | TGTGCCAGCGGAGACAGCTATGGCTACACCTTC | CASGDSYGYTF
TRBJ1-2 | NA | NA | TRBV19 | TGTGCCAGTAGTAGACAGGCGGGCTTTGGCTACACCTTC | CASSRQAGFGYTF
TRBJ1-2 | NA | NA | TRBV7-3 | TGTGCCAGCAGCGCCCCAGGGGACTATGGCTACACCTTC | CASSAPGDYGYTF
TRBJ1-1 | once | NA | TRBV7-2 | TGTGCCAGCAGCTTAAACACTGAAGCTTTCTTT | CASSLNTEAFF
TRBJ2-7 | few | TRBD1 | TRBV7-9 | TGTGCCAGCACCTGGACAGGGCTCGAGCAGTACTTC | CASTWTGLEQYF
TRBJ2-5 | NA | NA | TRBV10-3 | TGTGCCATCAGTGAGTTAGGGGGAGAGACCCAGTACTTC | CAISELGGETQYF
TRBJ2-5 | NA | NA | TRBV30 | TGTGCCTGGAGTCCTCAACGGGGGAACCAAGAGACCCAGTACTTC | CAWSPQRGNQETQYF
TRBJ2-2 | NA | TRBD1 | TRBV5-1 | TGCGCCAGCAGCTTCCGGGACAGGGCGGCCGGGGAGCTGTTTTTT | CASSFRDRAAGELFF
TRBJ2-1 | NA | TRBD2 | TRBV27 | TGTGCCAGCAGTCCCACCGGACTAGCGACCTACAATGAGCAGTTCTTC | CASSPTGLATYNEQFF
TRBJ2-2 | NA | NA | TRBV28 | TGTGCCAGCACTCCTTCGAGCCGGGTTATGGGCGGGGAGCTGTTTTTT | CASTPSSRVMGGELFF
TRBJ2-2 | NA | TRBD1 | TRBV5-1 | TGCGCCAGCACTTTCCGTGAGGACAGGGGTACCGGGGAGCTGTTTTTT | CASTFREDRGTGELFF
TRBJ2-3 | few | NA | TRBV5-1 | TGCGCCAGCAGCTTGCAGGGTCGCACAGATACGCAGTATTTT | CASSLQGRTDTQYF
TRBJ2-5 | NA | TRBD2 | TRBV5-4 | TGTGCCAGCAGCTTGGTTAGCGGGGGGGCTCTGGAGACCCAGTACTTC | CASSLVSGGALETQYF
TRBJ1-6 | NA | NA | TRBV7-8 | TGTGCCAGCAGCTTAGACAGCTATAATTCACCCCTCCACTTT | CASSLDSYNSPLHF
TRBJ2-3 | NA | NA | TRBV7-3 | TGTGCCAGCAGCGCCTATAACGCAGATACGCAGTATTTT | CASSAYNADTQYF
TRBJ2-3 | NA | NA | TRBV5-1 | TGCGCCAGCAGCTTGACCCTAGCCCCTTTGGGGACAGATACGCAGTATTTT | CASSLTLAPLGTDTQYF
TRBJ2-7 | NA | TRBD1 | TRBV9 | TGTGCCAGCAGCAGTTCCGGGACAGGGGGTTTGGAGCAGTACTTC | CASSSSGTGGLEQYF
TRBJ1-1 | NA | TRBD1 | TRBV7-9 | TGTGCCAGCAGCTTACCCACAGGGGGCAACACTGAAGCTTTCTTT | CASSLPTGGNTEAFF
TRBJ1-2 | NA | NA | TRBV15 | TGTGCCACCAGCAGGGGACCCAGGGAAGAGGGCTACACCTTC | CATSRGPREEGYTF
TRBJ2-5 | NA | TRBD2 | TRBV7-2 | TGTGCCAGCAGAATAGCGGGGCCTCATAGGGCCCAGTACTTC | CASRIAGPHRAQYF
TRBJ1-5 | NA | NA | TRBV28 | TGTGCCAGCCGCGCCGGGAGCAATCAGCCCCAGCATTTT | CASRAGSNQPQHF
TRBJ1-1 | once | NA | TRBV4-3 | TGCGCCAGCAGCCAAGCTCAGGGTAGCGAAGCTTTCTTT | CASSQAQGSEAFF
TRBJ1-5 | NA | NA | TRBV6-5 | TGTGCCAGCAGTGGGGACCGGACGGGGGTTCAGCCCCAGCATTTT | CASSGDRTGVQPQHF
TRBJ2-3 | NA | NA | TRBV6-6 | TGTGCCAGCAGTTACGCGTCCGCAAAAAATACGCAGTATTTT | CASSYASAKNTQYF
TRBJ1-5 | NA | NA | TRBV27 | TGTGCCAGCAGTTTAGGACGGAACAATCAGCCCCAGCATTTT | CASSLGRNNQPQHF
TRBJ1-5 | NA | NA | TRBV2 | TGTGCCAGCATGGGGGCAACAGGTGCCCATTTT | CASMGATGAHF
TRBJ2-7 | NA | NA | TRBV28 | TGTGCCAGCAGTTGGAGCGCCAGCTCCTACGAGCAGTACTTC | CASSWSASSYEQYF
TRBJ1-2 | NA | NA | TRBV30 | TGTGCCTGGAGTCGACAGAGTTATGGCTACACCTTC | CAWSRQSYGYTF
TRBJ1-2 | NA | NA | TRBV27 | TGTGCCAGCAGTTTAGGTCGGCAGGGAAGTCATGGCTACACCTTC | CASSLGRQGSHGYTF
TRBJ2-2 | NA | NA | TRBV10-1 | TGCGCCAGCCCAACCAACAGAAATAACACCGGGGAGCTGTTTTTT | CASPTNRNNTGELFF
TRBJ2-7 | NA | NA | TRBV7-2 | TGTGCCAGCAGCCCTAGCCCAGGGAACCGGAGTCCCTACGAGCAGTACTTC | CASSPSPGNRSPYEQYF
TRBJ1-1 | few | NA | TRBV20-1 | TGCAGTGCTCTCGGGAACACTGAAGCTTTCTTT | CSALGNTEAFF
TRBJ1-4 | NA | NA | TRBV5-1 | TGCGCCAGCAGCTTGGACCCGTCAACTAATGAAAAACTGTTTTTT | CASSLDPSTNEKLFF
TRBJ2-2 | once | TRBD2 | TRBV2 | TGTGCCACCGCTACTAGCGGGGTGAACACCGGGGAGCTGTTTTTT | CATATSGVNTGELFF